The present entry profiles one T cell receptor (beta chain) with its context. Method: immunoSEQ multiplex PCR; TCRdb's copy keeps in-frame clones and lacks some. Here the sample spans approximately 260,000 clones, 75% to 90% being singletons. This sample was included in a study of blood T cell repertoires in COVID-19. Across the whole study: The United States, Italy and Spain provided the acute and convalescent COVID-19 samples.

The V and J ends lost 4 bases and 5 bases, in that order; junction bases with no gene match: 26. CDR1 is SGHKS, CDR2 YYEKEE, per germline (reference sequence). This CDR3 comprises 20 residues. This chain uses TRBV5-5 with TRBJ2-7, with 8 nucleotides matching TRBD1. The sequencing input was PBMCs or T cells enriched from blood (not recorded which). The TCR comes from a woman aged 40-49 years with acute COVID-19. The CDR3 DNA reads TGTGCCAGCAGCATCCGACAGGGGAAATTTCAGGGCCTCCGGCGAGACGAGCAGTACTTC. Translation gives CASSIRQGKFQGLRRDEQYF.